This entry lists 7 T cell receptor beta chains sequenced from one sample in a study of cytomegalovirus exposure and HLA in healthy donors. TCRdb keeps only in-frame clones here, not all; method: immunoSEQ multiplex PCR. Of 200,000 or so clones in the sample, around 86% were seen once. The sample taken for sequencing was PBMCs. The origin of the receptors is a woman younger than 35 in good health and CMV-seropositive.

This chain joins TRBV7-3 and TRBJ2-3; 12 bases line up with TRBD2. The CDR3 covers 18 residues. Trimming took 5 bases from V and 0 from J; bases not matched to a gene: 9. Per the germline V gene, CDR1 is SGHTA and CDR2 is FQGTGA. The CDR3 DNA reads TGTGCCAGCAGCCCCGGGACTAGCGGGCATGTAAGCACAGATACGCAGTATTTT. Translating gives CASSPGTSGHVSTDTQYF.

The chain employs TRBV28 and TRBJ1-2; D might be TRBD1 (6 bases). The CDR3 runs 14 residues. Trimming removed 5 bases at V and 6 bases at J, with 16 bases between. CDR1 and CDR2 from the germline V gene are MDHEN and SYDVKM. CDR3 bases: TGTGCCAGCAGTAGGGAGGGCAGGGGTCATGGCTACACCTTC. Its translation is CASSREGRGHGYTF.

The V gene is TRBV9, the J gene TRBJ2-1, with 9 bases fitting TRBD2. This CDR3 spans 16 amino acids. CDR1 SGDLS and CDR2 YYNGEE come from the germline V gene. V lost 0 bases to trimming and J lost 9 bases; unmatched junction nucleotides: 10. CDR3 sequence reads: CASSVDESGGRGEQFF. The CDR3 nucleotides read TGTGCCAGCAGCGTAGATGAAAGCGGGGGGCGGGGTGAGCAGTTCTTC.

The chain links TRBV4-1 to TRBJ2-1; TRBD2 agrees at 11 bases. Germline CDR1 MGHRA, CDR2 YSYEKL. The CDR3 runs to 14 residues. V shed 3 bases and J 6 bases; nucleotides not matched to a gene: 1. The CDR3 sequence is CASSQTSGVNEQFF. The CDR3 DNA reads TGCGCCAGCAGCCAGACTAGCGGGGTCAATGAGCAGTTCTTC.

The chain employs TRBV10-3 and TRBJ2-1; D gene ambiguous. Trimming pared 6 bases from V and 7 bases from J, leaving 16 bases between. This CDR3 contains 14 residues. Germline V CDR1 and CDR2: ENHRY, SYGVKD. For the CDR3, the DNA is TGTGCCATCAGCCGATCCCCTCCGCAGAATGAGCAGTTCTTC. Translation gives CAISRSPPQNEQFF.

The chain is built from TRBV2 and TRBJ1-5, with D unresolved. The CDR3 consists of 15 residues. V lost 6 bases and J lost 2, with 14 bases in between. Germline V gene sequence: CDR1 SNHLY, CDR2 FYNNEI. As DNA, the CDR3 is TGTGCCAGCAGGCACCAGGATATTCGCAATCAGCCCCAGCATTTT. Protein product: CASRHQDIRNQPQHF.

This chain joins TRBV7-2 and TRBJ1-5; 7 bases are shared with TRBD1. The J segment lost 3 bases and the V segment lost 5 bases, leaving 7 bases of the junction unmatched. Germline CDR1 and CDR2: SGHTA and FQGNSA. This CDR3 region has 15 residues. CDR3 bases: TGTGCCAGCAGCCCCCGACAGGGATTCAATCAGCCCCAGCATTTT. This translates into CASSPRQGFNQPQHF. Full variable domain (outside the CDR3, taken from reference TRBV7-2 and TRBJ1-5): GAGVSQSPSNKVTEKGKDVELRCDPISGHTALYWYRQSLGQGLEFLIYFQGNSAPDKSGLPSDRFSAERTGGSVSTLTIQRTQQEDSAVYLCASSPRQGFNQPQHFGDGTRLSIL.